Below are 13 T cell receptor beta chains sequenced from a single sample in a study of response to subunit inactivated influenza vaccine. Using its own MiXCR run on the RT-PCR reads, TCRdb lists one record per CDR3 protein. Among hundreds of thousands of distinct CDR3 sequences listed, around 8% were seen once. Sequencing used PBMCs from blood, obtained roughly 24 months after vaccination. The receptors come from a man aged 45-69 years who received an inactivated influenza vaccine.

This clonotype has more than one count but fewer than ten. This chain joins TRBV28 and TRBJ1-4, with D tentatively TRBD1 (6 bases). V gave up 2 bases and J gave up 7 bases, with 14 bases separating them. Germline values: CDR1 MDHEN, CDR2 SYDVKM. The CDR3 is 15 amino acids. In DNA, the CDR3 is TGTGCCAGCAGTTTACTGGGGGGCTGGGGTGAAAAACTGTTTTTT. Amino acids: CASSLLGGWGEKLFF. Full variable domain (remainder filled in from reference TRBV28 and TRBJ1-4): DVKVTQSSRYLVKRTGEKVFLECVQDMDHENMFWYRQDPGLGLRLIYFSYDVKMKEKGDIPEGYSVSREKKERFSLILESASTNQTSMYLCASSLLGGWGEKLFFGSGTQLSVL.

This clonotype was observed at least ten times. This chain uses TRBV12-3 or TRBV12-4 with TRBJ2-7, with D perhaps TRBD2 (6 bases). There are 14 residues in the CDR3. With 5 bases removed from V and 5 bases from J, the gap between germline ends came to 16 bases. The CDR3 sequence is CASSTGTSVDEQYF. In nucleotides, the CDR3 is TGTGCCAGCAGTACCGGGACTTCGGTGGACGAGCAGTACTTC.

The V gene is TRBV12-3 or TRBV12-4, the J gene TRBJ2-3; D call uncertain. Trimming shortened V by 4 bases and J by 0 bases, and 11 bases separated the two germline ends. The CDR3 covers 15 residues. The CDR3 spells CASSSRTISTDTQYF. DNA for the CDR3: TGTGCCAGCAGTTCCCGGACCATTAGCACAGATACGCAGTATTTT.

This clonotype was seen repeatedly, ten times or more. The chain has TRBV5-1 and TRBJ1-1; D is undetermined. CDR3 length: 13 residues. Trimming shortened V by 0 bases and J by 4 bases, and 7 bases separated the two germline ends. Germline V lookup: CDR1 SGHRS, CDR2 YFSETQ. CDR3 loop: CASSLAEGTEAFF. In DNA form, the CDR3 reads TGCGCCAGCAGCTTGGCAGAGGGCACTGAAGCTTTCTTT.

The chain is built from TRBV27 and TRBJ2-7, with D possibly being TRBD2 (6 bases). The V gene lost 2 bases and the J gene lost 3 bases, with 23 bases spanning the gap. This CDR3 is built from 18 residues. CDR1 is MNHEY and CDR2 is SMNVEV in the germline V gene (reference sequence). CDR3 in DNA: TGTGCCAGCAGTTTAGACCCTCCGCGGGGCCTTAAGGACTACGAGCAGTACTTC. As protein: CASSLDPPRGLKDYEQYF.

This clonotype was seen a handful of times. The chain employs TRBV24-1 and TRBJ1-1, with TRBD1 as a possible D gene (6 bases). V was shortened by 11 bases and J by 3 bases, with 9 bases between the two germline ends. The germline V gene encodes CDR1 KGHDR and CDR2 SFDVKD. CDR3 length: 11 amino acids. The chain's CDR3 is CAKQGYTEAFF. CDR3 coding DNA: TGTGCCAAACAGGGCTACACTGAAGCTTTCTTT.

The chain couples TRBV27 to TRBJ2-2; TRBD2 aligns across 8 bases. Germline V gene sequence: CDR1 MNHEY, CDR2 SMNVEV (reference sequence). V gave up 4 bases and J gave up 6 bases; unmatched junction bases: 10. The CDR3 totals 16 residues. For the CDR3, the DNA is TGTGCCAGCAGTTGGCTAGCGGGCCTAATGCCCGGGGAGCTGTTTTTT. It is translated as CASSWLAGLMPGELFF.

The chain has TRBV20-1 and TRBJ2-3, with 12 nucleotides matching TRBD2. V trimming: 1 base; J trimming: 8 bases; junction bases outside the gene matches: 7. Germline V gives CDR1 DFQATT, CDR2 SNEGSKA (reference sequence). CDR3 size: 15 residues. As DNA, the CDR3 is TGCAGTGCTAGAGTCCTAGCGGGAGGGCCTGTTACGCAGTATTTT. Translated: CSARVLAGGPVTQYF.

The rearrangement joins TRBV12-3 or TRBV12-4 to TRBJ2-3; possibly TRBD1 or TRBD2 for D (6 bases each). The V end lost 3 bases, the J end lost 4 bases, and 14 bases lay between the germline ends. The CDR3 spans 15 residues. CDR3 region: CASSFFRGPADTQYF. The CDR3 region has the DNA TGTGCCAGCAGTTTTTTCCGGGGGCCCGCAGATACGCAGTATTTT.

This clonotype was seen repeatedly, ten times or more. The CDR3 DNA is TGCGCCAGCAGCTTGGAGGCAGGGGTCCACGAGCAGTACTTC. Translation gives CASSLEAGVHEQYF. V gene TRBV5-1 combines with J gene TRBJ2-7, with D possibly TRBD1 on 6 matching bases. The V gene's germline CDR1 is SGHRS and CDR2 YFSETQ. The CDR3 has 14 residues. Trimming removed 0 bases from V and 5 bases from J, with 12 bases in between.

This chain uses TRBV9 with TRBJ1-2, with D possibly being TRBD1 (5 bases). Germline CDR1 reads SGDLS; CDR2 reads YYNGEE. Trimming took 3 bases from V and 3 from J, leaving 12 bases between them. This CDR3 is 14 amino acids long. The CDR3 loop reads CASSGQLGDYGYTF. The CDR3 DNA reads as TGTGCCAGCAGCGGCCAACTGGGGGACTATGGCTACACCTTC.

This clonotype has at least ten counts. This rearrangement joins TRBV7-8 to TRBJ2-4; D is unresolved. V lost 0 bases and J 1 base, leaving 13 bases between the germline ends. The CDR3 spans 17 residues. Per germline, CDR1 SGHVS and CDR2 FQNEAQ. The CDR3 DNA follows: TGTGCCAGCAGCTTAGCTGGGTTATATAGGGCCAAAAACATTCAGTACTTC. It codes for CASSLAGLYRAKNIQYF.

This chain connects TRBV5-1 to TRBJ2-5, with TRBD2 matching 10 bases. This CDR3 has 17 amino acids. Germline V gives CDR1 SGHRS, CDR2 YFSETQ. V shed 0 bases and J 5 bases; nucleotides not matched to a gene: 10. The CDR3 DNA sequence: TGCGCCAGCAGCTTGGCCCCTAGCGGGAGTTATTTGGAGACCCAGTACTTC. Protein sequence: CASSLAPSGSYLETQYF.